The 29 T cell receptor beta chains listed next were all sequenced from one sample in a study of T cells in Graves' hyperthyroidism and ophthalmopathy. Researchers took RNA transcripts and amplified the TCR beta CDR3 regions from them. The TCR CDR3 first-round RT-PCR relied on the HTBI primer set. One entry per CDR3 protein, called by TCRdb with MiXCR from the multiplex PCR reads. The table shows about 300,000 distinct CDR3 sequences, with approximately 18% occurring only once. Sequenced: blood. The receptors originated from a man aged 50 or older with Graves' ophthalmopathy.

The V gene is TRBV7-2, the J gene TRBJ1-2, with D perhaps TRBD1 (6 bases). Looked up from germline, CDR1 is SGHTA and CDR2 is FQGNSA. This CDR3 is built from 14 residues. V gave up 4 bases and J gave up 2 bases, with 11 bases separating them. In DNA form, the CDR3 reads TGTGCCAGCAGCTCGTGGACAGCCAACTATGGCTACACCTTC. Translation: CASSSWTANYGYTF.

The rearrangement joins TRBV27 to TRBJ2-5; no definite D call. The CDR3 runs to 13 residues. CDR1 is MNHEY, CDR2 SMNVEV, per germline (reference sequence). V lost 3 bases and J 2 bases, leaving 7 bases between the germline ends. CDR3 protein: CASSFAIQETQYF. The CDR3 bases are TGTGCCAGCAGTTTTGCGATTCAAGAGACCCAGTACTTC.

This clonotype has just a few counts. This chain uses TRBV6-1 with TRBJ2-7; no clear D gene. The CDR3 consists of 13 residues. Germline V gene data show CDR1 as MNHNS and CDR2 as SASEGT. V lost 6 bases to trimming and J lost 2 bases, with 11 bases between them. CDR3 protein: CASSPDTAYEQYF. The CDR3 nucleotides are TGTGCCAGCAGCCCCGACACGGCCTACGAGCAGTACTTC.

This clonotype was seen at least ten times. The chain is built from TRBV28 and TRBJ2-7; D may match TRBD1 or TRBD2 (5 bases each). CDR3 size: 12 residues. Per the germline V gene, CDR1 is MDHEN and CDR2 is SYDVKM. Between the trimmed V and J ends, which lost 8 bases and 3 bases, there was a span of 11 bases. This chain's CDR3 is CASGDAGYEQYF. The CDR3 nucleotides read TGTGCCAGCGGGGACGCCGGCTACGAGCAGTACTTC.

The genes are TRBV12-3 or TRBV12-4 and TRBJ2-4; either TRBD1 or TRBD2 may fit D (5 bases each). V was pared by 3 bases and J by 9 bases, with 12 bases between. The CDR3 extends over 13 amino acids. The chain's CDR3 is CASSFEGPAIQYF. CDR3 in DNA: TGTGCCAGCAGTTTCGAGGGGCCGGCCATTCAGTACTTC.

The chain is built from TRBV28 and TRBJ2-5, with 14 bases identical to TRBD2. The CDR3 is 16 residues long. V shed 6 bases and J 5 bases; nucleotides not matched to a gene: 8. CDR1 is MDHEN, CDR2 SYDVKM, per germline. The CDR3 DNA reads TGTGCCAGCAGGCCGGGACTAGCGGGAGCTGGGGAGACCCAGTACTTC. Its translation is CASRPGLAGAGETQYF.

In this sample, this clonotype turned up a few times. The chain uses TRBV5-5 and TRBJ2-3; D possibly corresponds to TRBD2 (6 bases). The CDR3 has 14 residues. The germline V and J ends were trimmed by 3 bases and 4 bases, with 12 bases remaining between them. Germline V lookup: CDR1 SGHKS, CDR2 YYEKEE (reference sequence). The CDR3 region is CASSSRRGADTQYF. CDR3 sequence (DNA): TGTGCCAGCAGCTCAAGGAGGGGAGCAGATACGCAGTATTTT.

This clonotype was observed many times. This chain connects TRBV28 to TRBJ2-1, with D maybe TRBD1 (5 bases). The CDR3 runs to 14 residues. Trimming removed 5 bases at V and 3 bases at J, with 11 bases between. Germline CDR1 MDHEN, CDR2 SYDVKM. In DNA form, the CDR3 reads TGTGCCAGCAGTCTCCCGACAGTCTACAATGAGCAGTTCTTC. Encoded protein: CASSLPTVYNEQFF.

This chain joins TRBV6-1 and TRBJ1-2; 8 bases line up with TRBD1. The germline CDR1 and CDR2 sequences are MNHNS and SASEGT. Trimming at V came to 6 bases and at J to 5 bases, leaving 11 bases not matched to a gene. This CDR3 region has 15 residues. This chain's CDR3 is CASRKTGEKAYGYTF. The CDR3 nucleotides read TGTGCCAGCAGGAAGACAGGGGAAAAGGCGTATGGCTACACCTTC.

This clonotype was counted ten times or more. The chain is built from TRBV2 and TRBJ2-1; 10 nucleotides agree with TRBD2. Trimming cost V 10 bases and J 4 bases; bases outside gene matches: 7. In germline, CDR1 is SNHLY, CDR2 FYNNEI. The CDR3 extends over 14 amino acids. This CDR3 is CAIFSGRLYNEQFF. In DNA, the CDR3 is TGTGCCATCTTTAGCGGGAGGTTGTACAATGAGCAGTTCTTC. The variable domain in full, completed from reference TRBV2 and TRBJ2-1, reads EPEVTQTPSHQVTQMGQEVILRCVPISNHLYFYWYRQILGQKVEFLVSFYNNEISEKSEIFDDQFSVERPDGSNFTLKIRSTKLEDSAMYFCAIFSGRLYNEQFFGPGTRLTVL.

Many counts were recorded for this clonotype. The chain is built from TRBV20-1 and TRBJ1-6; maybe TRBD1 (6 bases). Germline V gene data show CDR1 as DFQATT and CDR2 as SNEGSKA (reference sequence). This CDR3 region has 14 residues. Trimming pared 6 bases from V and 7 bases from J, leaving 16 bases between. For the CDR3, the DNA is TGCAGTGCCTACCCGGGACAAGTAAATTCACCCCTCCACTTT. Translation: CSAYPGQVNSPLHF.

The table lists this clonotype with a count of one. This may come from a read error, since a much larger clone is one base off. This rearrangement joins TRBV5-1 to TRBJ1-1, with 7 bases fitting TRBD1. This CDR3 comprises 14 residues. Per germline, CDR1 SGHRS and CDR2 YFSETQ. J was trimmed by 2 bases and V by 4 bases; bases with no gene match: 5. The DNA for the CDR3 is TGCGCCAGCAGCCCAAGGGGGCAAAACACTGAAGCTTTCTTT. Its translation is CASSPRGQNTEAFF.

The chain carries TRBV15 and TRBJ2-7; a weak D match, TRBD1 (5 bases). Germline CDR1 and CDR2: LNHNV and YYDKDF (reference sequence). V lost 3 bases, J lost 1 base, and 10 bases lay in between. The CDR3 is made up of 14 amino acids. Here the CDR3 reads CATSSIRTSYEQYF. The CDR3 nucleotides are TGTGCCACCAGCAGTATACGGACATCCTACGAGCAGTACTTC.

This sequence joins TRBV14 and TRBJ2-5; 7 nucleotides match TRBD1. Germline V lookup: CDR1 SGHDN, CDR2 FVKESK. The V and J ends lost 1 base and 5 bases, in that order; junction bases with no gene match: 10. This CDR3 comprises 16 residues. The CDR3 bases are TGTGCCAGCAGCCAAGCCGATGACAGGGAAGAGGAGACCCAGTACTTC. It specifies CASSQADDREEETQYF.

This clonotype was seen many times. The gene calls are TRBV20-1 and TRBJ2-7, with 11 bases that match TRBD2. This CDR3 is 13 amino acids long. From germline, CDR1 is DFQATT and CDR2 SNEGSKA (reference sequence). V lost 5 bases and J lost 7; bases outside the gene matches: 7. Here the CDR3 reads CSAFSGRAEEQYF. DNA for the CDR3: TGCAGTGCTTTTAGCGGGAGGGCCGAAGAGCAGTACTTC.

This clonotype has a count of ten or more. The chain links TRBV6-1 to TRBJ2-1; TRBD2 aligns across 7 bases. The length of the CDR3 is 16 residues. The V and J ends lost 6 bases and 6 bases, in that order; junction bases with no gene match: 14. The germline CDR1 and CDR2 sequences are MNHNS and SASEGT. The CDR3 sequence is CASRRPGTTGSNEQFF. CDR3 nucleotide sequence: TGTGCCAGCAGACGCCCCGGGACTACGGGTTCCAATGAGCAGTTCTTC.

Comments on this clonotype: At one boundary the junction diverges from the germline segment, which might be a read error. The V gene is TRBV5-1, the J gene TRBJ1-4, with 7 bases lining up with TRBD1. The CDR3 has 15 amino acids. Germline V lookup: CDR1 SGHRS, CDR2 YFSETQ. CDR3 sequence reads: CASSSRGTVNEKLFF. In DNA, the CDR3 is TGCGCCAGCAGCTCTCGGGGGACAGTTAATGAAAAACTGTTTTTC.

The chain carries TRBV12-3 or TRBV12-4 and TRBJ1-1; 7 bases are shared with TRBD1. V lost 5 bases and J lost 1; bases outside the gene matches: 7. This CDR3 has 15 residues. The CDR3 nucleotides are TGTGCCAGCAGTCCCCGCGCAGGGGGGAACACTGAAGCTTTCTTT. It specifies CASSPRAGGNTEAFF.

This clonotype was observed a handful of times. The chain combines TRBV11-2 with TRBJ1-3; D not resolved. The CDR3 consists of 15 residues. With 4 bases removed from V and 4 bases from J, the gap between germline ends came to 14 bases. Germline V gene data show CDR1 as SGHAT and CDR2 as FQNNGV. CDR3 sequence: CASSSPRHTGNTIYF. The CDR3 DNA sequence: TGTGCCAGCAGCTCCCCCCGTCACACAGGAAACACCATATATTTT.

The chain couples TRBV6-1 to TRBJ2-2; the D is unclear. Germline CDR1 MNHNS, CDR2 SASEGT. V dropped 8 bases and J dropped 0 bases, with 10 bases sitting between them. This CDR3 contains 14 residues. CDR3 sequence (DNA): TGTGCCAGCGTGAACACCGCGAACACCGGGGAGCTGTTTTTT. Translated: CASVNTANTGELFF.

This chain connects TRBV6-5 to TRBJ1-5; D is perhaps TRBD1 (5 bases). V was pared by 2 bases and J by 2 bases, with 13 bases between. Germline V gene lookup returns CDR1 MNHEY and CDR2 SVGAGI. The CDR3 covers 16 residues. The CDR3 sequence: CASSYGTPGGNQPQHF. CDR3 in DNA: TGTGCCAGCAGTTACGGGACCCCAGGTGGCAATCAGCCCCAGCATTTT.

The chain links TRBV6-1 to TRBJ2-3, with D possibly being TRBD1 or TRBD2 (5 bases each). There are 16 residues in the CDR3. Germline assignment: CDR1 MNHNS and CDR2 SASEGT. V lost 6 bases to trimming and J lost 2 bases, with 18 bases between them. The CDR3 protein is CASRGENYRTTDTQYF. CDR3 DNA sequence: TGTGCCAGCAGGGGGGAAAACTACCGAACCACAGATACGCAGTATTTT.

This clonotype has a count of ten or more. The rearrangement joins TRBV20-1 to TRBJ2-1; tentatively, D is TRBD1 (6 bases). The CDR3 has 15 residues. Trimming took 0 bases from V and 5 from J, leaving 14 bases between them. Germline CDR1 DFQATT, CDR2 SNEGSKA (reference sequence). The CDR3 DNA is TGCAGTGCTAGAGATAGGGGGAAGGGCAACAATGAGCAGTTCTTC. Translation: CSARDRGKGNNEQFF.

The sample holds a few counts of this clonotype. The rearrangement joins TRBV9 to TRBJ2-7; 7 bases align to TRBD1. V shed 3 bases, J shed 6 bases, and the junction held 6 bases outside the gene matches. From germline, CDR1 is SGDLS and CDR2 YYNGEE. CDR3 size: 13 residues. The CDR3 spells CASSADRVAEQYF. The CDR3 DNA reads as TGTGCCAGCAGCGCCGACAGGGTTGCCGAGCAGTACTTC.

The rearrangement uses TRBV9 and TRBJ2-6; a possible D gene is TRBD2 (6 bases). Trimming took 0 bases from V and 0 from J, leaving 13 bases between them. Germline V gene data show CDR1 as SGDLS and CDR2 as YYNGEE. This CDR3 is built from 18 residues. The CDR3 bases are TGTGCCAGCAGCGTAGAATCGGGAGCGGTCTCTGGGGCCAACGTCCTGACTTTC. This sequence encodes CASSVESGAVSGANVLTF.

This clonotype showed up just a few times. The rearrangement uses TRBV29-1 and TRBJ2-1, with 10 bases fitting TRBD2. With 7 bases clipped from V and 4 bases from J, the junction kept 7 bases outside the gene matches. This CDR3 is built from 14 residues. Looked up from germline, CDR1 is SQVTM and CDR2 is ANQGSEA. In DNA, the CDR3 is TGCAGCGCTCCTAGCGGGAGTTTTTACAATGAGCAGTTCTTC. Encoded protein: CSAPSGSFYNEQFF.

J is TRBJ2-2 and V is TRBV27; D remains unclear. Per the germline V gene, CDR1 is MNHEY and CDR2 is SMNVEV (reference sequence). The CDR3 extends over 18 amino acids. The V end was cut by 1 base, the J end by 0 bases, with 15 bases between. In DNA, the CDR3 is TGTGCCAGCAGTTTATTCTTTTCCTCGACGGCGAACACCGGGGAGCTGTTTTTT. Its translation is CASSLFFSSTANTGELFF.

This clonotype has ten or more counts. The CDR3 is CASRLGGRGPYNEQFF. CDR3 sequence (DNA): TGTGCCAGCAGACTTGGGGGGAGGGGCCCTTACAATGAGCAGTTCTTC. V is TRBV11-2 and J is TRBJ2-1; TRBD2 aligns across 7 bases. The germline V gene encodes CDR1 SGHAT and CDR2 FQNNGV. With 6 bases clipped from V and 4 bases from J, the junction kept 12 bases outside the gene matches. The CDR3 is made up of 16 amino acids.

A note on this clonotype: The junction departs from the called germline gene at one end, perhaps through a read error. The V and J genes are TRBV2 and TRBJ1-2; possibly TRBD1 for D (5 bases). Per the germline V gene, CDR1 is SNHLY and CDR2 is FYNNEI. CDR3 length: 15 residues. The CDR3 protein is CASGEAVGVARGYTF. CDR3 coding DNA: TGTGCCAGCGGTGAAGCGGTGGGGGTGGCCCGTGGCTACACCTTC.